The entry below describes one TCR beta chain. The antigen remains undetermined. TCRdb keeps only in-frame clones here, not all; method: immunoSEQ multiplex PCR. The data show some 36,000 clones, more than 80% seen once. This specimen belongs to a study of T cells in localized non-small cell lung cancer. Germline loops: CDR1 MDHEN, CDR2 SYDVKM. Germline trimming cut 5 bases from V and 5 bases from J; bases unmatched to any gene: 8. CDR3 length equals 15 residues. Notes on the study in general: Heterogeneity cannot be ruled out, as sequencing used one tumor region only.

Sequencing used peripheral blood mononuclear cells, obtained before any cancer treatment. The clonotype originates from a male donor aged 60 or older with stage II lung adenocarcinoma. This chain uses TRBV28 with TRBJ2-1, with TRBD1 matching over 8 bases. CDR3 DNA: TGTGCCAGCAGTCGCAGGGGGCCAAGGAACAATGAGCAGTTCTTC. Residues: CASSRRGPRNNEQFF.